The 19 T cell receptor beta chains reported below all come from one sample, sequenced in a study of beta chain features in type 1 diabetes. Study observations and caveats: TCRB CDR3s were moderately but significantly shorter in Type 1 diabetes patients in all four CD4+ subsets.

Their specific antigens are unknown. Expressed TCRB transcripts were sequenced because the entire RNA isolate underwent reverse transcription. Assay: immunoSEQ multiplex PCR; the TCRdb copy retains only in-frame clones and omits some. In the table there are about 300,000 clones, 13% of which are singletons. What was sequenced was naive CD4+ T cells from blood. These receptors all come from a woman between 18 and 29 years old with type 1 diabetes.

This clone was detected only a few times. The rearrangement uses TRBV18 and TRBJ1-2; 10 nucleotides align to TRBD1. CDR3 length equals 13 residues. CDR1 and CDR2 from the germline V gene are KGHSH and LQKENI. Trimming at V came to 5 bases and at J to 6 bases, leaving 3 bases not matched to a gene. The CDR3 is CASSAGQGDGYTF. Written as DNA, the CDR3 is TGTGCCAGCTCAGCAGGACAGGGGGATGGCTACACCTTC. Variable domain in full (rest from reference TRBV18 and TRBJ1-2): NAGVMQNPRHLVRRRGQEARLRCSPMKGHSHVYWYRQLPEEGLKFMVYLQKENIIDESGMPKERFSAEFPKEGPSILRIQQVVRGDSAAYFCASSAGQGDGYTFGSGTRLTVV.

The chain is built from TRBV7-2 and TRBJ1-2; D remains ambiguous. Germline V gene data show CDR1 as SGHTA and CDR2 as FQGNSA. The CDR3 runs to 13 residues. Trimming pared 6 bases from V and 5 bases from J, leaving 13 bases between. The CDR3 sequence: CASRRSEGYGYTF. CDR3 sequence (DNA): TGTGCCAGCAGGCGTTCCGAGGGATATGGCTACACCTTC.

Only one count was recorded for this clone. The chain couples TRBV5-1 to TRBJ2-7, with D possibly matching TRBD2 (5 bases). Germline CDR1 SGHRS, CDR2 YFSETQ. Trimming pared 0 bases from V and 6 bases from J, leaving 10 bases between. This CDR3 is built from 13 residues. The CDR3 loop reads CASSLGSASEQYV. The CDR3 DNA follows: TGCGCCAGCAGCTTGGGTAGCGCGAGCGAGCAGTACGTC.

There are a few counts of this clone. At one of its ends the junction is not consistent with the germline gene, which may arise from a read error. The J gene is TRBJ2-5, the V gene TRBV6-5; D not certain. The CDR3 spans 14 residues. The germline V gene encodes CDR1 MNHEY and CDR2 SVGAGI. The DNA of the CDR3 is TGTGCCAGCAGTTACTCGAGAAGAGCAGAGGCCCAGTACTTC. Its translation: CASSYSRRAEAQYF.

This clone was counted between two and nine times. The V gene is TRBV5-1, the J gene TRBJ2-3, with D possibly matching TRBD1 (6 bases). V lost 2 bases and J 3 bases, leaving 13 bases between the germline ends. The CDR3 is 15 amino acids. The germline V gene encodes CDR1 SGHRS and CDR2 YFSETQ. CDR3 DNA: TGCGCCAGCAGCTTCAGGGGACAAGGGACAGATACGCAGTATTTT. Its translation is CASSFRGQGTDTQYF.

The table lists this clone with a few counts. The same CDR3 can be traced to other DNA sequences in this sample. The CDR3 sequence is CASSLGLAVYNEQFF. The CDR3 region has the DNA TGTGCCAGCAGCTTAGGCCTAGCGGTCTACAATGAGCAGTTCTTC. The chain combines TRBV7-3 with TRBJ2-1, with 7 bases aligning to TRBD2. The trim removed 2 bases at V and 3 bases at J, leaving 4 bases unmatched. The V gene's germline CDR1 is SGHTA and CDR2 FQGTGA. There are 15 residues in the CDR3.

The rearrangement links TRBV5-4 to TRBJ2-3; 7 bases are a match to TRBD2. The J segment lost 0 bases and the V segment lost 4 bases, leaving 8 bases of the junction unmatched. The V gene's germline CDR1 is SGHNT and CDR2 YYREEE (reference sequence). The CDR3 spans 16 residues. The CDR3 DNA is TGTGCCAGCAGCGAAAGACTAGCCCAGAGCACAGATACGCAGTATTTT. Translating it yields CASSERLAQSTDTQYF.

V usage is TRBV29-1 and J usage is TRBJ1-4; D is unresolved. CDR1 SQVTM and CDR2 ANQGSEA come from the germline V gene. CDR3 size: 14 residues. Deletions cut 1 base from V and 10 bases from J, with 16 bases between. The CDR3 here is CSVEVWRAEGKLFF. The CDR3 nucleotides are TGCAGCGTTGAAGTTTGGCGGGCCGAAGGAAAACTGTTTTTT.

This clone was seen a handful of times. V gene TRBV5-4 combines with J gene TRBJ2-3, with 11 bases aligning to TRBD2. Germline values: CDR1 SGHNT, CDR2 YYREEE (reference sequence). The CDR3 is 15 residues long. After removal of 3 bases from V and 3 bases from J, the junction contained 3 bases not matched to a gene. The chain's CDR3 is CASSWGLAETDTQYF. The CDR3 nucleotides are TGTGCCAGCAGCTGGGGACTAGCGGAGACAGATACGCAGTATTTT.

This clone showed up just a few times. The V and J genes are TRBV6-6 and TRBJ1-1; TRBD1 matches at 11 bases. This CDR3 region has 15 residues. Germline CDR1 and CDR2: MNHNY and SVGAGI (reference sequence). V shed 2 bases, J shed 5 bases, and the junction held 4 bases outside the gene matches. CDR3 nucleotide sequence: TGTGCCAGCAGTTACGACGGACAGGGGGCGACTGAAGCTTTCTTT. Translating gives CASSYDGQGATEAFF.

The gene calls are TRBV20-1 and TRBJ2-1; TRBD2 might be the D (5 bases). CDR3 size: 10 residues. The V gene's germline CDR1 is DFQATT and CDR2 SNEGSKA (reference sequence). The V end was cut by 6 bases, the J end by 10 bases, with 10 bases between. CDR3 DNA: TGCAGTGCCCTGAGGGCCGAGCAGTTCTTC. Protein sequence: CSALRAEQFF.

The table lists this clone with a few counts. The chain employs TRBV5-4 and TRBJ2-7; 8 bases are a match to TRBD2. Germline V gives CDR1 SGHNT, CDR2 YYREEE (reference sequence). V dropped 3 bases and J dropped 3; count of bases not matched to a gene: 17. This CDR3 spans 18 amino acids. CDR3 amino acids: CASSYRADTSGRHYEQYV. CDR3 DNA: TGTGCCAGCAGCTACCGGGCGGACACTAGCGGAAGACACTACGAGCAGTACGTC.

This clone was detected only a few times. This chain's CDR3 is CASSRDQETQYF. The CDR3 DNA sequence: TGTGCCAGCAGCCGGGATCAAGAGACCCAGTACTTC. V usage is TRBV5-8 and J usage is TRBJ2-5, with a tentative D call TRBD2 (5 bases). Germline CDR1 and CDR2: SGHTS and YDEGEE. This CDR3 contains 12 residues. Between the trimmed V and J ends, which lost 4 bases and 2 bases, there was a span of 6 bases.

The gene calls are TRBV28 and TRBJ1-4; D is unresolved. This CDR3 comprises 12 residues. Per the germline V gene, CDR1 is MDHEN and CDR2 is SYDVKM. V was clipped by 6 bases and J by 4 bases, with 6 bases between them. CDR3 loop: CASRWSNEKLFF. The DNA of the CDR3 is TGTGCCAGCAGATGGAGTAATGAAAAACTGTTTTTT.

Only a few counts were recorded for this clone. The chain links TRBV27 to TRBJ2-1, with TRBD1 matching over 10 bases. CDR3 length: 16 residues. The V gene end was trimmed by 1 base and the J gene end by 7 bases; junction bases not matched to a gene: 7. The germline V gene has CDR1 MNHEY and CDR2 SMNVEV (reference sequence). The CDR3 DNA reads TGTGCCAGCAGTTTATACGACAGGGGGCGGGAGAATGAGCAGTTCTTC. Its protein product is CASSLYDRGRENEQFF.

The chain carries TRBV23-1 and TRBJ2-2; 16 bases map to TRBD2. TRBV23-1 is an open reading frame, and its role is uncertain. This CDR3 is built from 17 residues. J was trimmed by 0 bases and V by 6 bases; bases with no gene match: 1. For the CDR3, the DNA is TGCGCCAGCAGGGGACTAGCGGGAGGGCCGAACACCGGGGAGCTGTTTTTT. This sequence encodes CASRGLAGGPNTGELFF.

This clone was picked up a small number of times. V usage is TRBV9 and J usage is TRBJ2-1; D unresolved. Germline loops: CDR1 SGDLS, CDR2 YYNGEE. The CDR3 loop spans 15 amino acids. V lost 3 bases and J 8 bases, leaving 18 bases between the germline ends. The CDR3 coding sequence is TGTGCCAGCAGCGCTACGTCGTTGGTCTTCGATGAGCAGTTCTTC. This gives the protein CASSATSLVFDEQFF. Filled out from reference TRBV9 and TRBJ2-1, the complete variable domain reads DSGVTQTPKHLITATGQRVTLRCSPRSGDLSVYWYQQSLDQGLQFLIQYYNGEERAKGNILERFSAQQFPDLHSELNLSSLELGDSALYFCASSATSLVFDEQFFGPGTRLTVL.

Only a few counts were recorded for this clone. The rearrangement links TRBV6-6 to TRBJ2-3; D unclear. The CDR3 spans 12 residues. CDR1 and CDR2 from the germline V gene are MNHNY and SVGAGI (reference sequence). V shed 6 bases and J shed 1 base, with 5 bases lying between them. The DNA for the CDR3 is TGTGCCAGCAGAGCCCGCACAGATACGCAGTATTTT. Its protein product is CASRARTDTQYF.

The rearrangement uses TRBV27 and TRBJ2-7; 10 bases align to TRBD2. The CDR3 is made up of 17 amino acids. Germline CDR1 and CDR2: MNHEY and SMNVEV (reference sequence). V shed 3 bases, J shed 3 bases, and the junction held 11 bases outside the gene matches. This CDR3 reads CASSLSSGSLFDYEQYV. As DNA, the CDR3 is TGTGCCAGCAGTTTGTCTAGCGGGAGCCTATTTGACTACGAGCAGTACGTC.